Below are 18 T cell receptor beta chains sequenced from a single sample in a study of identical twins. A single record per CDR3 protein comes from TCRdb applying MiXCR to the 5' RACE reads. Of around 1.7 million distinct CDR3 sequences in the sample, under 35% are singletons; the top ten hold approximately 0.25%. Material for sequencing was cord blood. These receptors were collected from a newborn girl in good health.

This chain uses TRBV20-1 with TRBJ2-7; TRBD1 agrees at 7 bases. CDR3 length: 13 residues. Per the germline V gene, CDR1 is DFQATT and CDR2 is SNEGSKA (reference sequence). The V segment lost 6 bases and the J segment 2 bases; nucleotides outside the gene matches: 7. The chain's CDR3 is CSAWGTDTYEQYF. Written as DNA, the CDR3 is TGCAGTGCCTGGGGGACAGATACCTACGAGCAGTACTTC.

V and J are TRBV6-6 and TRBJ1-2; TRBD1 agrees at 11 bases. V trimming: 5 bases; J trimming: 5 bases; junction bases outside the gene matches: 7. The CDR3 is made up of 15 amino acids. The germline V gene encodes CDR1 MNHNY and CDR2 SVGAGI (reference sequence). The CDR3 DNA sequence: TGTGCCAGCAGTAACCCGGGACAGGGGGTTTATGGCTACACCTTC. Residues: CASSNPGQGVYGYTF.

In the case of this clonotype: A much larger clone sits a single nucleotide away, making a read error possible. V gene TRBV12-3 or TRBV12-4 combines with J gene TRBJ2-7; tentatively, D is TRBD2 (5 bases). The CDR3 contains 14 residues. DNA of the CDR3: TGTGCCGGCAGTTTAGCGCGGCTAGCTTACGAGCAGTACTTC. Its translation is CAGSLARLAYEQYF.

This clonotype has just one count. The chain links TRBV24-1 to TRBJ1-5; TRBD1 might be the D (6 bases). The V end lost 4 bases, the J end lost 4 bases, and 10 bases lay between the germline ends. CDR1 and CDR2 from the germline V gene are KGHDR and SFDVKD. The CDR3 consists of 14 residues. The CDR3 coding sequence is TGTGCCACCAGTGACGGACAGCCTAATCAGCCCCAGCATTTT. Translating it yields CATSDGQPNQPQHF.

V is TRBV20-1 and J is TRBJ2-7, with D perhaps matching TRBD1 (5 bases). From germline, CDR1 is DFQATT and CDR2 SNEGSKA (reference sequence). This CDR3 is 16 amino acids long. Trimming cost V 3 bases and J 0 bases, with 18 bases left between them. CDR3 region: CSASRPGNMGSYEQYF. CDR3 bases: TGCAGTGCTAGCCGCCCAGGGAATATGGGCTCCTACGAGCAGTACTTC.

This sequence joins TRBV6-5 and TRBJ2-4; TRBD2 agrees at 8 bases. The length of the CDR3 is 15 residues. After removal of 6 bases from V and 13 bases from J, the junction contained 17 bases not matched to a gene. CDR1 is MNHEY and CDR2 is SVGAGI in the germline V gene. The CDR3 loop is CASSRSGSAYNEQYF. The CDR3 bases are TGTGCCAGCAGCCGAAGCGGGAGCGCCTACAATGAGCAGTACTTC.

The table lists this clonotype with a few counts. The chain combines TRBV20-1 with TRBJ1-4; D gene unclear. The CDR3 consists of 15 residues. V was cut by 0 bases and J by 3 bases, with 11 bases left in between. Germline values: CDR1 DFQATT, CDR2 SNEGSKA (reference sequence). Written as DNA, the CDR3 is TGCAGTGCTAGAGATCCGGCGGGTGCTAATGAAAAACTGTTTTTT. It specifies CSARDPAGANEKLFF.

This clonotype appeared a few times. The chain uses TRBV20-1 and TRBJ2-3; D not resolved. The germline CDR1 and CDR2 sequences are DFQATT and SNEGSKA (reference sequence). Trimming took off 5 bases at V and 5 bases at J, with 8 bases between the two ends. CDR3 size: 11 residues. The CDR3 loop reads CSAEIVDTQYF. The DNA of the CDR3 is TGCAGTGCTGAAATCGTAGATACGCAGTATTTT.

This clonotype was recorded once. CDR3 loop: CASSVGGGPLNTEAFF. Here the CDR3 DNA reads TGTGCCAGCAGCGTAGGGGGGGGGCCTCTGAACACTGAAGCTTTCTTT. The chain combines TRBV9 with TRBJ1-1; maybe TRBD1 (6 bases). Per germline, CDR1 SGDLS and CDR2 YYNGEE. The CDR3 extends over 16 amino acids. Trimming cost V 0 bases and J 0 bases, with 12 bases left between them.

This chain links TRBV10-3 with TRBJ2-1, with D possibly called TRBD1 or TRBD2 (5 bases each). In germline, CDR1 is ENHRY, CDR2 SYGVKD. This CDR3 is built from 15 residues. Trimming removed 2 bases at V and 3 bases at J, with 11 bases between. The CDR3 nucleotides are TGTGCCATCAGTGAGGGGGGACCTAGCTACAATGAGCAGTTCTTC. It codes for CAISEGGPSYNEQFF.

This clonotype has just a few counts. This chain links TRBV20-1 with TRBJ1-4; TRBD1 matches at 9 bases. The length of the CDR3 is 15 residues. Per the germline V gene, CDR1 is DFQATT and CDR2 is SNEGSKA (reference sequence). The V gene end was trimmed by 2 bases and the J gene end by 10 bases; junction bases not matched to a gene: 11. The CDR3: CSARSTGTGSVKLFF. CDR3 nucleotide sequence: TGCAGTGCTAGATCCACCGGGACAGGGAGTGTAAAACTGTTTTTT.

There are a few counts of this clonotype. The chain uses TRBV5-1 and TRBJ2-1; no definite D call. The closer fit of TRBJ2-7 to the DNA end suggests the J call may be wrong. The CDR3 totals 15 residues. The germline CDR1 and CDR2 sequences are SGHRS and YFSETQ. The CDR3 DNA reads as TGCGCCAGCAGCTTGGGCAGGAGCTCCTACAATGAGCAGTACTTC. This gives the protein CASSLGRSSYNEQYF.

This clonotype came up a few times. V is TRBV9 and J is TRBJ2-3; D is undetermined. Germline values: CDR1 SGDLS, CDR2 YYNGEE. There are 13 residues in the CDR3. Trimming left V 0 bases short and J 7 bases short, with 9 bases between. CDR3 sequence (DNA): TGTGCCAGCAGCGTAGTGGGTGGGAATACGCAGTATTTT. Protein: CASSVVGGNTQYF.

This chain uses TRBV13 with TRBJ2-5; perhaps D is TRBD1 or TRBD2 (5 bases each). V lost 5 bases to trimming and J lost 5 bases, with 15 bases between them. The germline V gene has CDR1 PRHDT and CDR2 FYEKMQ (reference sequence). The CDR3 length is 14 residues. The CDR3 bases are TGTGCCAGCAGCCCCACCGGGGCCGTGGAGACCCAGTACTTC. Residues: CASSPTGAVETQYF. Using reference TRBV13 and TRBJ2-5 for the parts outside the CDR3, the full variable domain is AAGVIQSPRHLIKEKRETATLKCYPIPRHDTVYWYQQGPGQDPQFLISFYEKMQSDKGSIPDRFSAQQFSDYHSELNMSSLELGDSALYFCASSPTGAVETQYFGPGTRLLVL.

The chain couples TRBV29-1 to TRBJ1-4, with D perhaps matching TRBD1 (5 bases). Trimming removed 8 bases from V and 4 bases from J, with 8 bases in between. There are 11 residues in the CDR3. CDR1 and CDR2 (germline): SQVTM, ANQGSEA. The CDR3 region has the DNA TGCAGCAGACAGATTAATGAAAAACTGTTTTTT. It encodes CSRQINEKLFF.

This chain connects TRBV5-1 to TRBJ2-7, with 8 bases identical to TRBD1. The CDR3 spans 15 residues. Trimming at V came to 4 bases and at J to 7 bases, leaving 13 bases not matched to a gene. Germline V gene lookup returns CDR1 SGHRS and CDR2 YFSETQ. For the CDR3, the DNA is TGCGCCAGCAGCATGTGGACAGGGTGTTACAATGAGCAGTACTTC. This codes for CASSMWTGCYNEQYF. Filled out from reference TRBV5-1 and TRBJ2-7, the complete variable domain reads KAGVTQTPRYLIKTRGQQVTLSCSPISGHRSVSWYQQTPGQGLQFLFEYFSETQRNKGNFPGRFSGRQFSNSRSEMNVSTLELGDSALYLCASSMWTGCYNEQYFGPGTRLTVT.

Concerning this clonotype itself: The germline gene is not matched at one end of the junction; a read error may be the cause. J is TRBJ1-5 and V is TRBV12-3 or TRBV12-4, with 8 bases identical to TRBD1. CDR3 length equals 15 residues. CDR3 bases: TGTCCCAGCAGCCGACAGGGGTCCCCTAATCAGCCCCAGCATTTT. It yields the protein CPSSRQGSPNQPQHF.

This clonotype was picked up a small number of times. This chain uses TRBV2 with TRBJ1-1; 8 bases are shared with TRBD1. The germline CDR1 and CDR2 sequences are SNHLY and FYNNEI. This CDR3 spans 15 amino acids. V lost 5 bases, J lost 0 bases, and 5 bases stayed unmatched. CDR3: CASSHPQGVNTEAFF. The CDR3 DNA sequence: TGTGCCAGCAGTCACCCACAGGGGGTGAACACTGAAGCTTTCTTT.